The 13 T cell receptor beta chains listed next were all sequenced from one sample in a study of T cells after yellow fever vaccination. TCRdb re-called the 5' RACE reads through MiXCR, storing one row per CDR3 protein. The sample has a few hundred thousand distinct CDR3 sequences; about a sixth are singletons. The sample in question was PBMCs, obtained about 5 days after the first yellow fever vaccination. The receptors originated from a man aged 18 to 30 who received the YFV17D yellow fever vaccine.

V gene TRBV4-1 combines with J gene TRBJ1-5; D uncertain. V lost 1 base and J 7 bases, leaving 17 bases between the germline ends. Per the germline V gene, CDR1 is MGHRA and CDR2 is YSYEKL. This CDR3 contains 16 residues. The CDR3 DNA is TGCGCCAGCAGCCAAGTTATTGCAGGAGTCGGACAGCCCCAGCATTTT. Translating gives CASSQVIAGVGQPQHF.

This clonotype was counted between two and nine times. This rearrangement joins TRBV4-2 to TRBJ1-2; no clear D gene. The CDR3 is 15 residues long. V lost 1 base and J 3 bases, leaving 12 bases between the germline ends. Per germline, CDR1 LGHNA and CDR2 YNFKEQ. The CDR3 sequence: CASSQAPSGDYGYTF. The CDR3 nucleotides are TGTGCCAGCAGCCAAGCTCCTTCCGGCGACTATGGCTACACCTTC.

The J gene is TRBJ1-2, the V gene TRBV2; D is uncertain. The germline CDR1 and CDR2 sequences are SNHLY and FYNNEI. This CDR3 contains 8 residues. V lost 9 bases and J 8 bases, leaving 4 bases between the germline ends. This chain's CDR3 is CASRGYTF. The CDR3 bases are TGTGCCAGTCGAGGCTACACCTTC.

This clonotype was found many times. V usage is TRBV5-1 and J usage is TRBJ2-1; possible D gene TRBD2, 6 bases. V was cut by 4 bases and J by 9 bases, with 11 bases left in between. This CDR3 region has 12 residues. CDR1 SGHRS and CDR2 YFSETQ come from the germline V gene. Here the CDR3 DNA reads TGCGCCAGCAGCCTGACTAGTCTTGAGCAGTTCTTC. Its translation is CASSLTSLEQFF.

The chain has TRBV7-9 and TRBJ1-1; a possible D gene is TRBD1 (6 bases). V lost 3 bases to trimming and J lost 3 bases, with 17 bases between them. The V gene's germline CDR1 is SEHNR and CDR2 FQNEAQ (reference sequence). The CDR3 length is 16 residues. The CDR3 DNA follows: TGTGCCAGCAGCTTGGTCGGGGGCTTAAGGGACACTGAAGCTTTCTTT. Amino acids: CASSLVGGLRDTEAFF.

The chain links TRBV3-1 to TRBJ2-7; D not certain. The CDR3 covers 14 residues. The germline CDR1 and CDR2 sequences are LGHDT and YNNKEL (reference sequence). V shed 0 bases and J shed 1 base, with 7 bases lying between them. CDR3 sequence reads: CASSQDGSSYEQYF. Here the CDR3 DNA reads TGTGCCAGCAGCCAAGACGGCAGTTCCTACGAGCAGTACTTC.

This clonotype was seen a handful of times. J is TRBJ2-3 and V is TRBV4-1, with D possibly TRBD1 on 6 matching bases. In germline, CDR1 is MGHRA, CDR2 YSYEKL. V was shortened by 4 bases and J by 0 bases, with 11 bases between the two germline ends. This CDR3 contains 15 residues. CDR3 protein: CASSLRTASTDTQYF. The CDR3 DNA follows: TGCGCCAGCAGCCTACGGACAGCTAGCACAGATACGCAGTATTTT.

This sequence joins TRBV5-6 and TRBJ2-7; D is possibly TRBD2 (5 bases). The CDR3 length is 16 residues. CDR1 and CDR2 (germline): SGHDT, YYEEEE. Trimming stripped 2 bases from V and 0 bases from J, with 15 bases between. The CDR3 region is CASSLLRTGSSYEQYV. CDR3 sequence (DNA): TGTGCCAGCAGCTTACTCAGGACGGGGAGCTCCTACGAGCAGTACGTC.

The table lists this clonotype with a few counts. The rearrangement uses TRBV5-5 and TRBJ2-1; D is perhaps TRBD2 (5 bases). V was pared by 6 bases and J by 5 bases, with 12 bases between. CDR1 and CDR2 from the germline V gene are SGHKS and YYEKEE (reference sequence). The length of the CDR3 is 13 residues. DNA for the CDR3: TGTGCCAGCACCTCTTTCGGGGACAATGAGCAGTTCTTC. Its translation is CASTSFGDNEQFF.

This clonotype was picked up a small number of times. The rearrangement links TRBV29-1 to TRBJ1-5, with no clear D. The CDR3 sequence is 13 residues long. Germline V gene sequence: CDR1 SQVTM, CDR2 ANQGSEA. Deletions cut 4 bases from V and 3 bases from J, with 10 bases between. The CDR3 loop is CSVAEGYNQPQHF. CDR3 nucleotide sequence: TGCAGCGTTGCGGAGGGATACAATCAGCCCCAGCATTTT.

This clonotype has only a few counts. This rearrangement joins TRBV20-1 to TRBJ2-3, with D tentatively TRBD2 (5 bases). The CDR3 totals 16 residues. V shed 1 base and J shed 0 bases, with 14 bases lying between them. Germline CDR1 and CDR2: DFQATT and SNEGSKA (reference sequence). The CDR3 sequence: CSARGGPSGSTDTQYF. CDR3 coding DNA: TGCAGTGCTAGAGGAGGCCCCAGCGGCAGCACAGATACGCAGTATTTT.

This clonotype was seen more than once but under ten times. The chain couples TRBV27 to TRBJ1-2; no clear D. This CDR3 has 13 amino acids. Looked up from germline, CDR1 is MNHEY and CDR2 is SMNVEV (reference sequence). The V and J ends lost 3 bases and 7 bases respectively, with 12 bases between them. CDR3 sequence: CASSFSFAGGYTF. The DNA for the CDR3 is TGTGCCAGCAGTTTTTCTTTCGCGGGTGGCTACACCTTC.

This clonotype was seen more than once but under ten times. CDR3 in amino acids: CASSSGTAPQETQYF. The CDR3 DNA sequence: TGTGCCAGCAGCTCCGGGACAGCCCCCCAAGAGACCCAGTACTTC. The J gene is TRBJ2-5, the V gene TRBV7-9, with TRBD1 identical over 7 bases. Germline V gene sequence: CDR1 SEHNR, CDR2 FQNEAQ (reference sequence). The J segment lost 1 base and the V segment lost 4 bases, leaving 6 bases of the junction unmatched. The CDR3 consists of 15 residues.